In this sample, the clone carrying this TCR beta chain turned up a few times. Antigen: not known. The germline V gene encodes CDR1 MNHEY and CDR2 SMNVEV (reference sequence). This CDR3 is built from 13 residues. Trimming pared 8 bases from V and 6 bases from J, leaving 13 bases between. The sample originates from a study of T-cell memory formation after mild COVID-19. Findings and limits, study-wide: Clones that contracted from day 15 to 85 had balanced CD4/CD8; later expanders were CD4+ biased.

MiXCR, applied by TCRdb to the 5' RACE reads, yields one record per CDR3 protein. The sample holds 350,000 to 450,000 distinct CDR3 sequences, about 24% seen once. Sequenced material: PBMCs or a T cell subset sorted from them (not recorded which). This clonotype originated in an adult woman who had mild COVID-19 (a few samples of this study predate the infection). Cell type and time point are not known. This rearrangement joins TRBV27 to TRBJ2-2; perhaps TRBD2 as D (6 bases). CDR3 DNA sequence: TGTGCCAGCTGCCCCGGCGGGGCCGGGGAGCTGTTTTTT. Translation: CASCPGGAGELFF.